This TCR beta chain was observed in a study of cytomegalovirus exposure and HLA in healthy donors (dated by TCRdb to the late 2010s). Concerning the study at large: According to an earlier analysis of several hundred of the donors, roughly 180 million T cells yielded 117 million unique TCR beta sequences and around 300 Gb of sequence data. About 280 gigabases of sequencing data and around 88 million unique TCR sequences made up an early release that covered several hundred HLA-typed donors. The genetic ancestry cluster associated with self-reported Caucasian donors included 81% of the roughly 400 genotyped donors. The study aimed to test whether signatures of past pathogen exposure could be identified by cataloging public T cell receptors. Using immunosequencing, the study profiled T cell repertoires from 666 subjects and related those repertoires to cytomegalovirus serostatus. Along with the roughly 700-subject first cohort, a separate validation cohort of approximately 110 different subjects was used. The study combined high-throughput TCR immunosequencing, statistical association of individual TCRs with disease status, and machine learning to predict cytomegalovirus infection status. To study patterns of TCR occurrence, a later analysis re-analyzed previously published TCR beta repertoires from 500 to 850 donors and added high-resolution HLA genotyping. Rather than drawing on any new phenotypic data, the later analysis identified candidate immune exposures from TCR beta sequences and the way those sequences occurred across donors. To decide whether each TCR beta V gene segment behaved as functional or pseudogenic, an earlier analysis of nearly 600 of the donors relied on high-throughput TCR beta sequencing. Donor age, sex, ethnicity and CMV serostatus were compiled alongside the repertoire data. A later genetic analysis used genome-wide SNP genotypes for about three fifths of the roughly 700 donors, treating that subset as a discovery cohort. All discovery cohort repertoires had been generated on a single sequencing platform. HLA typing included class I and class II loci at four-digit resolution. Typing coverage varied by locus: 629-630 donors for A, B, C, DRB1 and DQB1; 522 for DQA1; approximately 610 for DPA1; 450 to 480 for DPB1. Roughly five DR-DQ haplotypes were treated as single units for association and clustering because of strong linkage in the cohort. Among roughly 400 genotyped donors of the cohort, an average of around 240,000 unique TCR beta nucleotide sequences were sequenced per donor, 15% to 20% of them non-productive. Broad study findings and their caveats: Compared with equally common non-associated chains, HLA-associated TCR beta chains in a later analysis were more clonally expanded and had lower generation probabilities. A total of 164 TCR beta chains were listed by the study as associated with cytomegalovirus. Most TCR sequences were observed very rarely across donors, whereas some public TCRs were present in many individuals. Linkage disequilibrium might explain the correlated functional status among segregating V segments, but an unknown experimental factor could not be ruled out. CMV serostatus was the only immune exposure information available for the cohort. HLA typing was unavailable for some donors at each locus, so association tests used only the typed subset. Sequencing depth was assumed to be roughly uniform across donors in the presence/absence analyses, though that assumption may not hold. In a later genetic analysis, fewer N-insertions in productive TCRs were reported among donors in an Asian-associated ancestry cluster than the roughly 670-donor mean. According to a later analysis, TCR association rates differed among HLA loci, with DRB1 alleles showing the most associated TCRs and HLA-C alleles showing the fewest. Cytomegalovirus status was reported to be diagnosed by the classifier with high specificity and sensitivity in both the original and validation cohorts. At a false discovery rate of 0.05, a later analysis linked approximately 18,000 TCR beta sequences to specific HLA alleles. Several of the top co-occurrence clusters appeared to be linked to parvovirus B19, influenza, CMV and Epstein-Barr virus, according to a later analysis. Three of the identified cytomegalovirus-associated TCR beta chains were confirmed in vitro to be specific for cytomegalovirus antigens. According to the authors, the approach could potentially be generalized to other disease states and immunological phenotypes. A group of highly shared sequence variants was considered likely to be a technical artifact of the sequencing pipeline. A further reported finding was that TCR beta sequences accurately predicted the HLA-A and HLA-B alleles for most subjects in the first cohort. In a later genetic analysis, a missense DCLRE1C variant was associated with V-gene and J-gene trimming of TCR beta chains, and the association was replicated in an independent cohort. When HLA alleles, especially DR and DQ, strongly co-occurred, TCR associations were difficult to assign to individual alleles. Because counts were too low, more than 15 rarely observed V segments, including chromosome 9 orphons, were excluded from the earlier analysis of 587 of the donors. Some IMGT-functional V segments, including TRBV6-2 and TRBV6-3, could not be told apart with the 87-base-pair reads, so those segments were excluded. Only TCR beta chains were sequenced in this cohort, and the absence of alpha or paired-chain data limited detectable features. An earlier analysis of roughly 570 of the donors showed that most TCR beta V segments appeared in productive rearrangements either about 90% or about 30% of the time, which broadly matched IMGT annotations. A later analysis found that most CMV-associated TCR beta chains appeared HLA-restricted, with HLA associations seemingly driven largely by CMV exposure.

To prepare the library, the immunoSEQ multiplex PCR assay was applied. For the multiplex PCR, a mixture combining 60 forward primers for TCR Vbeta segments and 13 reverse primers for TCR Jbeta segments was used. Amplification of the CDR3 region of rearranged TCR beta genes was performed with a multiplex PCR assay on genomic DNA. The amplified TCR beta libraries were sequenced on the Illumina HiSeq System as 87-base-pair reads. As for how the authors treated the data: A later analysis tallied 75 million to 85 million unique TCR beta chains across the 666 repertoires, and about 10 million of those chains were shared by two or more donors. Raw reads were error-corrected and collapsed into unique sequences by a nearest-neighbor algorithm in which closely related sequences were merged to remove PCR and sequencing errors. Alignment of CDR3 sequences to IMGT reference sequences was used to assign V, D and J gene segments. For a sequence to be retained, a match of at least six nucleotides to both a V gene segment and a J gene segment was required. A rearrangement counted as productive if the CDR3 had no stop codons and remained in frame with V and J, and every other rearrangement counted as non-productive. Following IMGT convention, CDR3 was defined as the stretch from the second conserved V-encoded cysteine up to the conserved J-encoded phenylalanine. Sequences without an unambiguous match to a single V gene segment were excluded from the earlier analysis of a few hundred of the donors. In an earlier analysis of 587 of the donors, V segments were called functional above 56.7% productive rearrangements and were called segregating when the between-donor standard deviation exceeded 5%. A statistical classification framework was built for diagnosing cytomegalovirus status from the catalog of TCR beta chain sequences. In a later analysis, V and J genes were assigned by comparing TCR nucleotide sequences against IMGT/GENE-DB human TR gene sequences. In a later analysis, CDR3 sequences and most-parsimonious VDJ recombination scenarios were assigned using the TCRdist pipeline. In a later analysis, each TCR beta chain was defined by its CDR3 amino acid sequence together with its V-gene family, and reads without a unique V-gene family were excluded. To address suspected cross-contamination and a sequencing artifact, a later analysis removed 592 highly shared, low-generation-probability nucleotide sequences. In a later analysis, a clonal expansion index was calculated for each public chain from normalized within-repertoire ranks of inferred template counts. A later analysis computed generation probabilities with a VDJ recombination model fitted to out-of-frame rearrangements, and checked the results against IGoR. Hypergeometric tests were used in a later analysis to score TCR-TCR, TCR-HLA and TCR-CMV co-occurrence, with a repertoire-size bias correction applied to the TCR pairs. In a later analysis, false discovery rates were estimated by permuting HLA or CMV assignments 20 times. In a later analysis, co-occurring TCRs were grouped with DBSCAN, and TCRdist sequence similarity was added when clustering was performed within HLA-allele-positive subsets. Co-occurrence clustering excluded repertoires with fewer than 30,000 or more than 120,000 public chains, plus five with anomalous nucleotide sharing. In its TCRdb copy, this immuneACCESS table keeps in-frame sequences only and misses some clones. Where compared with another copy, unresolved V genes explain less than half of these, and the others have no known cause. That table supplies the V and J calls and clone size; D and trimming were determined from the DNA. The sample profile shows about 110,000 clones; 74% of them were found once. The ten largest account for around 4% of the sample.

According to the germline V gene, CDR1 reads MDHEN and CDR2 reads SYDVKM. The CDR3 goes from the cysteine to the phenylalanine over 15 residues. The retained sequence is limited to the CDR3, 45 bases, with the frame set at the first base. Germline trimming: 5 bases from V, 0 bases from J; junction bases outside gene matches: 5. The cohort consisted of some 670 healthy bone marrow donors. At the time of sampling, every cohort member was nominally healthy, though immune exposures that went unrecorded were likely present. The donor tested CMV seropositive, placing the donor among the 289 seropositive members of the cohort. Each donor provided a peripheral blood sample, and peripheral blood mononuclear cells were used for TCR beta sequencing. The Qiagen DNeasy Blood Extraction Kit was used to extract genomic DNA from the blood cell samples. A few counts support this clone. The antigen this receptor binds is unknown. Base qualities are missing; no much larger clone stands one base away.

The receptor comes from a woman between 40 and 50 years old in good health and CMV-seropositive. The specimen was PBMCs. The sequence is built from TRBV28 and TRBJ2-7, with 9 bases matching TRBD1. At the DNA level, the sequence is TGTGCCAGCAGTCCGTGGACAGGGGACTCCTACGAGCAGTACTTC. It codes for CASSPWTGDSYEQYF.